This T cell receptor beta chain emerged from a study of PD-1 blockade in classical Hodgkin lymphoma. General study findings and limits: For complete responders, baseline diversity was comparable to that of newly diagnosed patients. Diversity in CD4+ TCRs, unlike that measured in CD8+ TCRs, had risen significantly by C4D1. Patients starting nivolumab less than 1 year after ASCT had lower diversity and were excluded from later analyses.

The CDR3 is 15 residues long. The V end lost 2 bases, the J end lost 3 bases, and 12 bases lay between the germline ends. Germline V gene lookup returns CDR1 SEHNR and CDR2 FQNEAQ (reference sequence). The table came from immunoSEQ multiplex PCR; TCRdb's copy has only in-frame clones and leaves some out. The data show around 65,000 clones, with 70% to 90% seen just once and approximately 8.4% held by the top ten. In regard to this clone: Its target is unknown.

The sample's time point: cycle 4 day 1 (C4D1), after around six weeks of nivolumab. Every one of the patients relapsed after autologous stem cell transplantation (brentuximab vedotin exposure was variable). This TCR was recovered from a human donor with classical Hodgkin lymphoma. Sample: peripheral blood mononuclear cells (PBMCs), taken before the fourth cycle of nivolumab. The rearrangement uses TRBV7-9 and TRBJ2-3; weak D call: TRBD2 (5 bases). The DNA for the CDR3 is TGTGCCAGCAGCTTAAGAGGGATAGGGACAGATACGCAGTATTTT. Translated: CASSLRGIGTDTQYF.